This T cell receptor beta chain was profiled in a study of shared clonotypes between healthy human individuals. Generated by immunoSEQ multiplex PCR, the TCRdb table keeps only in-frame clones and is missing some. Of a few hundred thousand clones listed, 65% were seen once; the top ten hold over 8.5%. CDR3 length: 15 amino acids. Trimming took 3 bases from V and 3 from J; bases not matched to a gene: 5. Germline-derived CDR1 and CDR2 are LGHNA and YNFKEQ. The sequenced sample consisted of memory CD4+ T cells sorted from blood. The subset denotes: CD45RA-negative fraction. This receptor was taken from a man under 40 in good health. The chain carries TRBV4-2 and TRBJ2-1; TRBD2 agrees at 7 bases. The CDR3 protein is CASSHTGGGYNEQFF. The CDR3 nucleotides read TGTGCCAGCAGCCATACGGGAGGAGGCTACAATGAGCAGTTCTTC.